A single sample gave rise to the 28 T cell receptor beta chains below, sequenced in a study of regulatory T cells in long-lasting Graves disease. Both iRepertoire HTBI primers and Arm-PCR of CDR3 regions were used to build the TCR beta libraries. TCRdb redid the calling of the multiplex PCR reads with MiXCR, one entry per CDR3 protein. In the table there are about 470,000 distinct CDR3 sequences, around 20% of which are singletons. As to time point: persistent/refractory GD, antithyroid drugs over 5 years with positive TRAb. Preparation of the TCR library used RNA extracted from PBMCs. Specimen: peripheral blood mononuclear cells (PBMCs), collected when the disease was refractory, from a patient treated with antithyroid drugs. The receptors come from a female donor with Graves disease.

This clonotype was seen a handful of times. V and J are TRBV7-9 and TRBJ1-1, with D unclear. CDR3 size: 12 residues. Germline CDR1 is SEHNR and CDR2 is FQNEAQ (reference sequence). Deletions cut 1 base from V and 10 bases from J, with 10 bases between. CDR3 nucleotide sequence: TGTGCCAGCAGCTTAGTTTGGGATGCAGCTTTCTTT. It specifies CASSLVWDAAFF.

At least ten counts were recorded for this clonotype. This chain connects TRBV6-1 to TRBJ2-7; D possibly uses TRBD1 or TRBD2 (5 bases each). The CDR3 is 14 amino acids. The germline V gene has CDR1 MNHNS and CDR2 SASEGT. With 3 bases removed from V and 5 bases from J, the gap between germline ends came to 14 bases. This chain's CDR3 is CASSEGVKENEQYF. The CDR3 nucleotides are TGTGCCAGCAGTGAGGGGGTAAAGGAGAACGAGCAGTACTTC.

This clonotype was observed at least ten times. The rearrangement links TRBV2 to TRBJ2-6; perhaps TRBD2 as D (5 bases). This CDR3 has 17 residues. CDR1 is SNHLY, CDR2 FYNNEI, per germline. V dropped 6 bases and J dropped 1 base, with 16 bases sitting between them. In DNA, the CDR3 is TGTGCCAGCAGCGGGATGGCGGAGTCTTCTGGGGCCAACGTCCTGACTTTC. It specifies CASSGMAESSGANVLTF. Drawing the rest from reference TRBV2 and TRBJ2-6, the complete variable domain is EPEVTQTPSHQVTQMGQEVILRCVPISNHLYFYWYRQILGQKVEFLVSFYNNEISEKSEIFDDQFSVERPDGSNFTLKIRSTKLEDSAMYFCASSGMAESSGANVLTFGAGSRLTVL.

The rearrangement uses TRBV15 and TRBJ2-7; TRBD2 matches at 13 bases. Germline values: CDR1 LNHNV, CDR2 YYDKDF (reference sequence). The CDR3 has 19 amino acids. J was trimmed by 0 bases and V by 4 bases; bases with no gene match: 12. As DNA, the CDR3 is TGTGCCACCAGCACCACTAGCGGGAGGGCCTATAGGAGCTCCTACGAGCAGTACTTC. Its translation: CATSTTSGRAYRSSYEQYF.

This chain uses TRBV28 with TRBJ2-3; D uncertain. Looked up from germline, CDR1 is MDHEN and CDR2 is SYDVKM. CDR3 size: 15 residues. V was clipped by 6 bases and J by 0 bases, with 13 bases between them. The CDR3 reads CASRRADFSTDTQYF. In nucleotides, the CDR3 is TGTGCCAGCAGAAGAGCTGACTTTAGCACAGATACGCAGTATTTT. The full variable domain, with the rest looked up from reference TRBV28 and TRBJ2-3, is DVKVTQSSRYLVKRTGEKVFLECVQDMDHENMFWYRQDPGLGLRLIYFSYDVKMKEKGDIPEGYSVSREKKERFSLILESASTNQTSMYLCASRRADFSTDTQYFGPGTRLTVL.

The CDR3: CASSLTSGTGSYNEQFF. The CDR3 region has the DNA TGTGCCAGCAGCCTTACCTCCGGGACAGGGTCCTACAATGAGCAGTTCTTC. This chain links TRBV28 with TRBJ2-1, with 9 nucleotides matching TRBD1. The CDR3 has 17 amino acids. Germline trimming cut 6 bases from V and 1 base from J; bases unmatched to any gene: 10. CDR1 and CDR2 (germline): MDHEN, SYDVKM.

This clonotype occurred a few times. The chain is built from TRBV6-1 and TRBJ2-2; 11 bases align to TRBD2. Germline V CDR1 and CDR2: MNHNS, SASEGT. The CDR3 is made up of 14 amino acids. With 7 bases clipped from V and 11 bases from J, the junction kept 9 bases outside the gene matches. CDR3 DNA sequence: TGTGCCAGCAAGTATAGCGGGAGGGCCCCCGAGCTGTTTTTT. This translates into CASKYSGRAPELFF.

This clonotype was counted ten times or more. The V and J genes are TRBV28 and TRBJ1-1; D is ambiguous. Germline loops: CDR1 MDHEN, CDR2 SYDVKM. The CDR3 length is 13 residues. Trimming took 8 bases from V and 6 from J, leaving 16 bases between them. CDR3 in amino acids: CASYGPNHAEAFF. The CDR3, as DNA: TGTGCCAGCTACGGACCCAATCACGCTGAAGCTTTCTTT.

The CDR3 protein is CASSTRDRNNEQFF. The CDR3 DNA follows: TGTGCCAGCAGCACACGGGACAGAAACAATGAGCAGTTCTTC. The rearrangement links TRBV11-3 to TRBJ2-1, with 7 bases that match TRBD1. CDR1 SGHNT and CDR2 YENEEA come from the germline V gene. This CDR3 is 14 amino acids long. Trimming at V came to 5 bases and at J to 5 bases, leaving 6 bases not matched to a gene.

The V gene is TRBV28, the J gene TRBJ2-4, with D unresolved. Per germline, CDR1 MDHEN and CDR2 SYDVKM. V was shortened by 7 bases and J by 3 bases, with 13 bases between the two germline ends. The CDR3 runs 14 residues. The CDR3 sequence: CASTFRDNKNIQYF. CDR3 nucleotide sequence: TGTGCCAGCACCTTCAGAGACAACAAAAACATTCAGTACTTC.

This clonotype was seen many times. The chain joins TRBV6-2 or TRBV6-3 to TRBJ2-7, with TRBD1 as a possible D gene (6 bases). The CDR3 loop spans 15 amino acids. Germline CDR1 is MNHEY and CDR2 is SVGEGT. The V and J ends lost 3 bases and 3 bases respectively, with 15 bases between them. CDR3 nucleotide sequence: TGTGCCAGCAGTTATCATGTCCAGGGGAGCTACGAGCAGTACTTC. Translation: CASSYHVQGSYEQYF.

J is TRBJ2-7 and V is TRBV20-1, with 9 positions matching TRBD2. Germline V gene data show CDR1 as DFQATT and CDR2 as SNEGSKA (reference sequence). The trim removed 1 base at V and 0 bases at J, leaving 7 bases unmatched. The CDR3 runs to 16 residues. CDR3 sequence: CSARGSGSKYSYEQYF. In DNA form, the CDR3 reads TGCAGTGCTAGAGGTAGCGGGAGTAAATACTCCTACGAGCAGTACTTC.

The chain joins TRBV7-2 to TRBJ1-5; D uncertain. The V and J ends lost 4 bases and 5 bases respectively, with 9 bases between them. This CDR3 has 13 amino acids. Germline CDR1 reads SGHTA; CDR2 reads FQGNSA. CDR3: CASSSLGYQPQHF. The CDR3, as DNA: TGTGCCAGCAGCTCTCTGGGATATCAGCCCCAGCATTTT.

This clonotype was detected only a few times. CDR3 region: CASSRAGVGTDTQYF. CDR3 DNA sequence: TGTGCCAGCAGTCGAGCGGGAGTGGGAACAGATACGCAGTATTTT. The genes are TRBV12-3 or TRBV12-4 and TRBJ2-3; the match to TRBD2 covers 8 bases. There are 15 residues in the CDR3. V was pared by 5 bases and J by 3 bases, with 7 bases of the junction left unmatched.

J is TRBJ2-3 and V is TRBV12-3 or TRBV12-4; the match to TRBD2 covers 7 bases. The CDR3 is made up of 14 amino acids. After removal of 6 bases from V and 3 bases from J, the junction contained 6 bases not matched to a gene. The CDR3, as DNA: TGTGCCAGCAGCTGGGGGGGGGAGACAGATACGCAGTATTTT. This encodes CASSWGGETDTQYF.

This clonotype turned up a few times. V usage is TRBV7-9 and J usage is TRBJ2-5, with a tentative D call TRBD1 (6 bases). V gave up 3 bases and J gave up 0 bases, with 14 bases separating them. The CDR3 is 16 amino acids. Germline V gives CDR1 SEHNR, CDR2 FQNEAQ (reference sequence). The CDR3 nucleotides are TGTGCCAGCAGCTTTTCTCTGGGACACAACCAAGAGACCCAGTACTTC. This encodes CASSFSLGHNQETQYF.

V is TRBV27 and J is TRBJ1-1, with TRBD1 as a possible D gene (6 bases). V lost 6 bases and J lost 1, with 12 bases in between. CDR3 length: 14 amino acids. Per germline, CDR1 MNHEY and CDR2 SMNVEV (reference sequence). This chain's CDR3 is CASRLGGWNTEAFF. CDR3 bases: TGTGCCAGCAGATTAGGGGGTTGGAACACTGAAGCTTTCTTT.

This chain uses TRBV27 with TRBJ1-6, with 8 bases lining up with TRBD1. Germline assignment: CDR1 MNHEY and CDR2 SMNVEV (reference sequence). The CDR3 consists of 14 residues. Trimming cost V 10 bases and J 6 bases; bases outside gene matches: 8. The CDR3 here is CATTSDRVNSPLHF. The CDR3 nucleotides are TGTGCCACTACGTCGGACAGGGTTAATTCACCCCTCCACTTT.

This clonotype showed up many times. As DNA, the CDR3 is TGCAGCGTCGTCGCCCCGGGGGAAGCTTTCTTT. Its translation: CSVVAPGEAFF. The rearrangement joins TRBV29-1 to TRBJ1-1, with D hard to call. Germline V gene sequence: CDR1 SQVTM, CDR2 ANQGSEA. V was trimmed by 6 bases and J by 8 bases, leaving 13 bases between them. The CDR3 length is 11 residues.

A few counts support this clonotype. The chain uses TRBV9 and TRBJ2-7; 9 nucleotides line up with TRBD2. The CDR3 runs to 15 residues. The V gene's germline CDR1 is SGDLS and CDR2 YYNGEE. The J segment lost 6 bases and the V segment lost 0 bases, leaving 7 bases of the junction unmatched. CDR3 protein: CASSVGGGRGLEQYF. The CDR3 region has the DNA TGTGCCAGCAGCGTAGGTGGCGGGAGGGGGCTCGAGCAGTACTTC. Variable domain in full (rest from reference TRBV9 and TRBJ2-7): DSGVTQTPKHLITATGQRVTLRCSPRSGDLSVYWYQQSLDQGLQFLIQYYNGEERAKGNILERFSAQQFPDLHSELNLSSLELGDSALYFCASSVGGGRGLEQYFGPGTRLTVT.

This clonotype was seen repeatedly, ten times or more. V gene TRBV28 combines with J gene TRBJ1-4; TRBD1 agrees at 10 bases. Germline CDR1 MDHEN, CDR2 SYDVKM. The CDR3 runs to 14 residues. V dropped 5 bases and J dropped 8; count of bases not matched to a gene: 5. CDR3 sequence reads: CASSTTGGGEKLFF. In DNA form, the CDR3 reads TGTGCCAGCAGTACGACAGGGGGCGGGGAAAAACTGTTTTTT.

This clonotype has ten or more counts. This chain uses TRBV5-1 with TRBJ2-7; 8 bases fit TRBD1. Germline CDR1 and CDR2: SGHRS and YFSETQ. The CDR3 runs to 15 residues. Unmatched junction bases numbered 5, after V lost 0 bases and J lost 3 bases. The CDR3 sequence is CASSLATGDLYEQYF. In nucleotides, the CDR3 is TGCGCCAGCAGCTTGGCGACAGGGGATCTCTACGAGCAGTACTTC.

This clonotype has a count of ten or more. V is TRBV30 and J is TRBJ2-7, with D unresolved. CDR3 size: 13 residues. The V gene lost 8 bases and the J gene lost 4 bases, with 18 bases spanning the gap. Germline CDR1 is GTSNPN and CDR2 is SVGIG (reference sequence). CDR3 sequence (DNA): TGTGCCACCGAAGGGTGGGGAAGTTACGAGCAGTACTTC. Its translation is CATEGWGSYEQYF.

This clonotype was detected ten times or more. This chain connects TRBV4-3 to TRBJ2-7, with no clear D. This CDR3 has 13 amino acids. V lost 0 bases, J lost 3 bases, and 6 bases lay in between. CDR1 LGHNA and CDR2 YSLEER come from the germline V gene. CDR3 in DNA: TGCGCCAGCAGCCAAGATGGAGACTACGAGCAGTACTTC. It translates to CASSQDGDYEQYF.

This clonotype was seen at least ten times. The chain joins TRBV7-9 to TRBJ1-2, with D uncertain. Germline CDR1 is SEHNR and CDR2 is FQNEAQ (reference sequence). This CDR3 comprises 12 residues. Trimming pared 3 bases from V and 7 bases from J, leaving 9 bases between. CDR3 sequence: CASSLELFGYTF. CDR3 coding DNA: TGTGCCAGCAGCTTGGAACTCTTTGGCTACACCTTC.

This chain uses TRBV24-1 with TRBJ2-2; perhaps TRBD2 as D (5 bases). The CDR3 extends over 14 amino acids. Per germline, CDR1 KGHDR and CDR2 SFDVKD. Trimming cost V 0 bases and J 6 bases, with 7 bases left between them. This CDR3 reads CATSDLVRAGELFF. CDR3 DNA: TGTGCCACCAGTGATTTGGTGCGGGCCGGGGAGCTGTTTTTT.

This clonotype was detected a few times. A much bigger clone sits one base away, suggesting this may be a read error. The V and J genes are TRBV19 and TRBJ2-5; 7 positions agree with TRBD1. The CDR3 consists of 15 residues. The germline V gene encodes CDR1 LNHDA and CDR2 SQIVND (reference sequence). CDR3 sequence reads: CASKQGTMVREAQYF. CDR3 sequence (DNA): TGTGCCAGTAAACAGGGGACCATGGTGAGAGAGGCCCAGTACTTC.

This rearrangement joins TRBV6-2 or TRBV6-3 to TRBJ2-1, with D possibly called TRBD1 or TRBD2 (5 bases each). The CDR3 runs 13 residues. Trimming pared 7 bases from V and 4 bases from J, leaving 11 bases between. CDR1 is MNHEY and CDR2 is SVGEGT in the germline V gene. The CDR3 region has the DNA TGTGCCAGCACCCGAGGGGTTTACAATGAGCAGTTCTTC. It encodes CASTRGVYNEQFF.